This TCR beta chain appears in the sequencing data of a study of response to subunit inactivated influenza vaccine. General study points: Every seasonal influenza vaccination brings in few new T cells, the authors suggested.

The CDR3 loop spans 15 amino acids. The V end was cut by 4 bases, the J end by 3 bases, with 15 bases between. From germline, CDR1 is SQVTM and CDR2 ANQGSEA. TCRdb re-analysed the RT-PCR reads in MiXCR, keeping a single row per CDR3 protein. The sample includes roughly 460,000 distinct CDR3 sequences, 9.5% to 12% seen only once; the top ten take about 12%. Regarding this clonotype: The antigen is undetermined.

The receptor comes from a man over 45 who received an inactivated influenza vaccine. Sequencing used PBMCs from blood, obtained about 6 weeks after vaccination. The chain combines TRBV29-1 with TRBJ1-4, with TRBD1 as a possible D gene (5 bases). CDR3 amino acids: CSVGTQGGPNEKLFF. The CDR3 DNA sequence: TGCAGCGTTGGCACTCAGGGTGGTCCTAATGAAAAACTGTTTTTT.